These 27 T cell receptor beta chains were all obtained from the same sample, sequenced in a study of blood T cells in healthy people across ages. The use of a sample-barcoded 5' primer and a J-beta primer mix characterized a second PCR of roughly 6 to 11 cycles. TCRdb called the 5' RACE reads again in MiXCR, with one record for every CDR3 protein. The repertoire holds around 990,000 distinct CDR3 sequences, with 25% as singletons. The sample was also linked to a second study, of T cells of mothers and their children.

Sequenced: blood. The origin of the receptors is a girl aged 2-9 years in good health.

This clonotype was detected ten times or more. V and J are TRBV5-1 and TRBJ2-7, with D possibly being TRBD1 (6 bases). From germline, CDR1 is SGHRS and CDR2 YFSETQ. V lost 5 bases and J 2 bases, leaving 14 bases between the germline ends. The length of the CDR3 is 14 residues. The CDR3 reads CASSHRDMPYEQYF. The CDR3 nucleotides read TGCGCCAGCAGTCATCGGGACATGCCCTACGAGCAGTACTTC.

The chain is built from TRBV11-1 and TRBJ2-1; TRBD2 agrees at 15 bases. The germline V gene has CDR1 SGHAT and CDR2 FQDESV (reference sequence). V dropped 5 bases and J dropped 0; count of bases not matched to a gene: 14. The CDR3 runs 21 residues. The CDR3 is CASSPGGTSGGPESSYNEQFF. CDR3 bases: TGTGCCAGCAGCCCCGGGGGGACTAGCGGGGGGCCGGAAAGCTCCTACAATGAGCAGTTCTTC.

This chain uses TRBV9 with TRBJ1-4, with D possibly matching TRBD1 (6 bases). Trimming left V 0 bases short and J 8 bases short, with 11 bases between. The CDR3 consists of 14 residues. CDR1 is SGDLS and CDR2 is YYNGEE in the germline V gene. The DNA of the CDR3 is TGTGCCAGCAGCGTAGACAGGGCGGGCGAAAAACTGTTTTTT. Translated: CASSVDRAGEKLFF.

This clonotype was counted a few times. This chain links TRBV29-1 with TRBJ2-5; 8 nucleotides agree with TRBD1. The tail of the sequence fits TRBJ2-7 better, so the J call may be wrong. Germline values: CDR1 SQVTM, CDR2 ANQGSEA. The CDR3 length is 13 residues. As DNA, the CDR3 is TGCAGCGTTGCTGACAGGGGCCCCTACGAGCAGTACTTC. This encodes CSVADRGPYEQYF.

In its sample, this clonotype was seen a few times. The V call is TRBV29-1, the J call TRBJ1-2; D gene ambiguous. CDR1 is SQVTM and CDR2 is ANQGSEA in the germline V gene. V shed 4 bases and J shed 4 bases, with 10 bases lying between them. CDR3 length: 12 residues. Written as DNA, the CDR3 is TGCAGCGTTGTTATTGAGGCCTATGGCTACACCTTC. Its protein is CSVVIEAYGYTF.

V is TRBV5-6 and J is TRBJ2-5, with 7 bases identical to TRBD1. The J call is doubtful: the DNA matches TRBJ2-1 better. Germline-derived CDR1 and CDR2 are SGHDT and YYEEEE. The CDR3 sequence is 15 residues long. Written as DNA, the CDR3 is TGTGCCAGCAGCCCAGGGGGTCTGATGGGCAATGAGCAGTTCTTC. Translated: CASSPGGLMGNEQFF.

Note on this clonotype: One end of the junction fails to match germline, which may point to a read error. The rearrangement links TRBV5-1 to TRBJ1-1; tentatively, D is TRBD1 (5 bases). Per germline, CDR1 SGHRS and CDR2 YFSETQ. The length of the CDR3 is 14 residues. Here the CDR3 reads CASSTDRLNPEAFF. In nucleotides, the CDR3 is TGCGCCAGCAGCACTGACAGACTGAACCCTGAAGCTTTCTTT.

There are a few counts of this clonotype. This chain uses TRBV29-1 with TRBJ2-1; 9 positions agree with TRBD2. Germline V gene lookup returns CDR1 SQVTM and CDR2 ANQGSEA. This CDR3 spans 14 amino acids. V shed 4 bases, J shed 7 bases, and the junction held 8 bases outside the gene matches. This CDR3 is CSVVAVAGVNEQFF. CDR3 DNA sequence: TGCAGCGTTGTGGCAGTAGCGGGAGTAAATGAGCAGTTCTTC.

This clonotype occurred once. The chain is built from TRBV24-1 and TRBJ2-5; 9 bases fit TRBD1. Unmatched junction bases numbered 5, after V lost 4 bases and J lost 3 bases. The germline V gene encodes CDR1 KGHDR and CDR2 SFDVKD. The CDR3 has 15 amino acids. The CDR3 is CATSEGQGWEETQYF. DNA for the CDR3: TGTGCCACCAGTGAGGGACAGGGTTGGGAAGAGACCCAGTACTTC.

CDR3 DNA: TGTGCCAGCAGCCAAGCTCAGGAAAACACTGAAGCTTTCTTT. Amino acid sequence: CASSQAQENTEAFF. The chain is built from TRBV3-1 and TRBJ1-1; D is uncertain. The CDR3 totals 14 residues. CDR1 and CDR2 from the germline V gene are LGHDT and YNNKEL (reference sequence). Trimming cost V 1 base and J 2 bases, with 8 bases left between them. Full variable domain (missing parts from reference TRBV3-1 and TRBJ1-1): DTAVSQTPKYLVTQMGNDKSIKCEQNLGHDTMYWYKQDSKKFLKIMFSYNNKELIINETVPNRFSPKSPDKAHLNLHINSLELGDSAVYFCASSQAQENTEAFFGQGTRLTVV.

In its sample, this clonotype was seen a few times. The final CDR3 position lacks the conserved phenylalanine or tryptophan, pointing to a likely read error. This chain connects TRBV29-1 to TRBJ1-2; 9 bases fit TRBD1. V gave up 7 bases and J gave up 5 bases; unmatched junction bases: 5. Germline V gives CDR1 SQVTM, CDR2 ANQGSEA. The CDR3 covers 12 residues. In DNA form, the CDR3 reads TGCAGCGGACGGACAGGGGATTATGGCTACACCCTC. This translates into CSGRTGDYGYTL.

The rearrangement uses TRBV7-9 and TRBJ2-7, with a weak D call TRBD2 (5 bases). Trimming cost V 1 base and J 4 bases, with 14 bases left between them. CDR3 size: 15 residues. The germline gives CDR1 SEHNR, CDR2 FQNEAQ (reference sequence). The CDR3 DNA reads TGTGCCAGCAGCTTAGGAGAAGGGAGTTGGTACGAGCAGTACTTC. Translation: CASSLGEGSWYEQYF.

V is TRBV10-3 and J is TRBJ1-2; 12 bases align to TRBD1. This CDR3 has 15 amino acids. With V trimmed by 11 bases and J by 6 bases, 13 bases remained unmatched. CDR1 and CDR2 (germline): ENHRY, SYGVKD. The DNA of the CDR3 is TGTGCCGCCGGTTTACCGGGACAGGGGGCAAATGGCTACACCTTC. Translation: CAAGLPGQGANGYTF.

The sample holds a few counts of this clonotype. V usage is TRBV7-2 and J usage is TRBJ1-6; perhaps TRBD1 as D (6 bases). The V and J ends lost 1 base and 9 bases respectively, with 22 bases between them. Germline lookup yields CDR1 SGHTA and CDR2 FQGNSA. CDR3 length: 18 residues. CDR3 sequence: CASSLVGGRPGRGSPLHF. CDR3 bases: TGTGCCAGCAGCTTAGTCGGGGGCAGACCTGGCAGGGGTTCACCCCTCCACTTT.

The chain employs TRBV28 and TRBJ2-5; 12 bases are a match to TRBD1. The J call could be wrong; TRBJ2-7 is a better fit for the DNA end. Germline V CDR1 and CDR2: MDHEN, SYDVKM. CDR3 length: 16 residues. Here the CDR3 DNA reads TGTGCCAGCAGTCCTCCTGGGACAGGGGGCAGGTACGAGCAGTACTTC. As protein: CASSPPGTGGRYEQYF.

The J gene is TRBJ2-5, the V gene TRBV25-1; no clear D gene. Trimming stripped 7 bases from V and 2 bases from J, with 11 bases between. This CDR3 contains 13 residues. Germline V gene lookup returns CDR1 MGHDK and CDR2 SYGVNS. CDR3 nucleotide sequence: TGTGCCAGCATCCCAGCGCTTCAAGAGACCCAGTACTTC. Translated, it gives CASIPALQETQYF. Filled out from reference TRBV25-1 and TRBJ2-5, the complete variable domain reads EADIYQTPRYLVIGTGKKITLECSQTMGHDKMYWYQQDPGMELHLIHYSYGVNSTEKGDLSSESTVSRIRTEHFPLTLESARPSHTSQYLCASIPALQETQYFGPGTRLLVL.

The chain uses TRBV20-1 and TRBJ1-1; D may be TRBD1 (6 bases). This CDR3 spans 12 amino acids. Trimming shortened V by 2 bases and J by 10 bases, and 14 bases separated the two germline ends. Looked up from germline, CDR1 is DFQATT and CDR2 is SNEGSKA (reference sequence). The CDR3 spells CSARWQGRGAFF. CDR3 in DNA: TGCAGTGCTAGATGGCAGGGGAGGGGAGCTTTCTTT.

This clonotype has a handful of counts. The rearrangement joins TRBV10-3 to TRBJ1-4, with 8 positions matching TRBD1. Germline V gene sequence: CDR1 ENHRY, CDR2 SYGVKD. The CDR3 extends over 14 amino acids. V lost 6 bases and J lost 8; bases outside the gene matches: 8. The CDR3 DNA follows: TGTGCCATCAGCAGTACGGGACAGGAGGAAAAACTGTTTTTT. It specifies CAISSTGQEEKLFF.

The V call is TRBV27, the J call TRBJ2-2; D is unclear. There are 15 residues in the CDR3. The germline V gene encodes CDR1 MNHEY and CDR2 SMNVEV (reference sequence). Trimming left V 1 base short and J 1 base short, with 7 bases between. The CDR3 region is CASSLYQENTGELFF. In nucleotides, the CDR3 is TGTGCCAGCAGTTTATATCAGGAGAACACCGGGGAGCTGTTTTTT.

The CDR3 nucleotides read TGTGCCAGCAGCCCAGGGGGACAGCTGAACACTGAAGCTTTCTTT. This codes for CASSPGGQLNTEAFF. The chain is built from TRBV5-6 and TRBJ1-1; TRBD1 agrees at 7 bases. The V gene end was trimmed by 4 bases and the J gene end by 0 bases; junction bases not matched to a gene: 6. CDR3 length: 15 amino acids. CDR1 SGHDT and CDR2 YYEEEE come from the germline V gene. The complete variable domain, with remaining parts taken from reference TRBV5-6 and TRBJ1-1, reads DAGVTQSPTHLIKTRGQQVTLRCSPKSGHDTVSWYQQALGQGPQFIFQYYEEEERQRGNFPDRFSGHQFPNYSSELNVNALLLGDSALYLCASSPGGQLNTEAFFGQGTRLTVV.

This clonotype was recorded a few times. The chain recombines TRBV5-1 with TRBJ2-7, with 8 nucleotides matching TRBD2. Per germline, CDR1 SGHRS and CDR2 YFSETQ. Trimming cost V 0 bases and J 2 bases; bases outside gene matches: 4. The CDR3 consists of 15 residues. This CDR3 is CASSLGLAYPYEQYF. The CDR3, as DNA: TGCGCCAGCAGCTTGGGACTAGCGTATCCCTACGAGCAGTACTTC.

This clonotype was seen more than once but under ten times. This chain links TRBV20-1 with TRBJ1-2, with D possibly matching TRBD1 (5 bases). V was shortened by 5 bases and J by 2 bases, with 15 bases between the two germline ends. Germline V gene lookup returns CDR1 DFQATT and CDR2 SNEGSKA (reference sequence). This CDR3 spans 14 amino acids. CDR3 in DNA: TGCAGTGCTTCCCACTTTGAGGGGAACTATGGCTACACCTTC. It is translated as CSASHFEGNYGYTF.

The chain carries TRBV29-1 and TRBJ2-5; no firm D call. Germline loops: CDR1 SQVTM, CDR2 ANQGSEA. The CDR3 is 14 amino acids. Trimming took off 3 bases at V and 2 bases at J, with 13 bases between the two ends. CDR3 sequence reads: CSVDLWAVQETQYF. Here the CDR3 DNA reads TGCAGCGTTGACCTCTGGGCGGTTCAAGAGACCCAGTACTTC. The full variable domain, completed using reference TRBV29-1 and TRBJ2-5, is SAVISQKPSRDICQRGTSLTIQCQVDSQVTMMFWYRQQPGQSLTLIATANQGSEATYESGFVIDKFPISRPNLTFSTLTVSNMSPEDSSIYLCSVDLWAVQETQYFGPGTRLLVL.

Only a few counts were recorded for this clonotype. This chain connects TRBV28 to TRBJ1-1, with TRBD1 matching over 8 bases. The CDR3 extends over 14 amino acids. Per germline, CDR1 MDHEN and CDR2 SYDVKM. V shed 3 bases and J 4 bases; nucleotides not matched to a gene: 4. The CDR3 region has the DNA TGTGCCAGCAGTTTGGACAGGGCAGTCACTGAAGCTTTCTTT. Amino acids: CASSLDRAVTEAFF.

This clonotype was counted between two and nine times. The chain is built from TRBV7-8 and TRBJ2-7; D remains unclear. With 3 bases removed from V and 3 bases from J, the gap between germline ends came to 9 bases. CDR1 and CDR2 from the germline V gene are SGHVS and FQNEAQ. The CDR3 runs 13 residues. The CDR3 loop reads CASSFESDYEQYF. CDR3 in DNA: TGTGCCAGCAGCTTTGAGTCGGACTACGAGCAGTACTTC.

This clonotype has a handful of counts. V gene TRBV12-3 or TRBV12-4 combines with J gene TRBJ1-5, with 9 positions matching TRBD1. With 6 bases clipped from V and 0 bases from J, the junction kept 3 bases outside the gene matches. This CDR3 contains 15 residues. CDR3 bases: TGTGCCAGCAGGGACAGGGGCCTTAGCAATCAGCCCCAGCATTTT. This sequence encodes CASRDRGLSNQPQHF.

The genes are TRBV7-2 and TRBJ2-4; tentative D call: TRBD2 (6 bases). The length of the CDR3 is 16 residues. Germline V CDR1 and CDR2: SGHTA, FQGNSA. Trimming removed 2 bases at V and 0 bases at J, with 11 bases between. The CDR3: CASSLRLGLAKNIQYF. The CDR3 bases are TGTGCCAGCAGCTTACGTTTGGGACTAGCCAAAAACATTCAGTACTTC.